This T cell receptor (beta chain) comes out of a study of cytomegalovirus exposure and HLA in healthy donors. At the level of the study: An analysis done earlier identified about 100 million unique TCR beta sequences from 150 million to 200 million T cells.

Study results and limitations: As a later analysis revealed, most CMV-associated TCR beta chains appeared HLA-restricted. The study labeled 170 or so TCR beta chains cytomegalovirus-associated.

It was with 60 Vbeta and 13 Jbeta primers that the PCR ran. Produced via immunoSEQ multiplex PCR; TCRdb's table is partial and in-frame only. The sample has about 190,000 clones, 84% seen once; the top ten hold about 0.24%. With respect to this clone: Its antigen is currently unknown.

The sequencing input was PBMCs. The clonotype was recovered from a boy between 10 and 17 years old in good health and CMV-seronegative.

This CDR3 reads CASSPRQGAYGYTF. The CDR3 nucleotides read TGTGCCAGCAGCCCAAGACAGGGGGCTTATGGCTACACCTTC. The chain has TRBV9 and TRBJ1-2; 10 bases are shared with TRBD1. CDR1 is SGDLS, CDR2 YYNGEE, per germline. The V and J ends lost 4 bases and 5 bases, in that order; junction bases with no gene match: 5. The CDR3 sequence is 14 residues long.